This is a list of T cell receptor beta chains from one sample in a study of T cell responses to AZD1222 COVID-19 vaccine. The protocol was immunoSEQ multiplex PCR, while the TCRdb copy is restricted to in-frame clones and leaves out a portion. The table lists about 180,000 clones, roughly nine tenths of them singletons. The sample here was peripheral blood, taken on day 0 of AZD1222 vaccination. These receptors all stem from an adult in good health. Each CDR3 is given with its conserved first and last residue. Each record gives: J gene, V gene, clone size, D gene, CDR3 DNA, CDR3 protein. A D gene is named only where the DNA matches it firmly. Clone sizes are given selectively: once, few, many, or a class where the clone is expanded.

>TRBJ1-5|TRBV28|-|-
TGTGCCAGCAGTTGGGGGCCTTCGGGCAATCAGCCCCAGCATTTT
CASSWGPSGNQPQHF
>TRBJ2-7|TRBV19|-|TRBD2
TGTGCCAGTAGCTACAAGGGAGGGTTCTACGAGCAGTACTTC
CASSYKGGFYEQYF
>TRBJ2-7|TRBV28|-|-
TGTGCCAGCAGTTCTTCAGGGAGACCGTACTTC
CASSSSGRPYF
>TRBJ1-6|TRBV5-1|-|-
TGCGCCAGCAGCTCGACGGATAATTCACCCCTCCACTTT
CASSSTDNSPLHF
>TRBJ1-3|TRBV6-1|-|-
TGTGCCAGCAGTGAAGCCGTGGGAAACACCATATATTTT
CASSEAVGNTIYF
>TRBJ2-1|TRBV4-2|-|TRBD2
TGTGCCAGCAGCCGCGGGGGGTATGAGCAGTTCTTC
CASSRGGYEQFF
>TRBJ2-5|TRBV9|-|-
TGTGCCAGCAGCGTATCCCCTGGGCAAGAGACCCAGTACTTC
CASSVSPGQETQYF
>TRBJ2-6|TRBV28|-|TRBD1
TGTGCCAGCACAGGACAGGGGGCGTCTGGGGCCAACGTCCTGACTTTC
CASTGQGASGANVLTF
>TRBJ2-3|TRBV27|-|-
TGTGCCAGCAGTTTAGCGGCAGGGGTGGGGGGCACAGATACGCAGTATTTT
CASSLAAGVGGTDTQYF
>TRBJ2-5|TRBV15|once|TRBD2
TGTGCCACCAGCAGAATACTAGCGGGAGAGGAGCGTGGAGCAGAGACCCAGTACTTC
CATSRILAGEERGAETQYF
>TRBJ2-5|TRBV7-9|once|-
TGTGCCAGCAGCCCCGTGGAGCAAGAGACCCAGTACTTC
CASSPVEQETQYF
>TRBJ2-7|TRBV5-5|few|TRBD2
TGTGCCAGCAGCACCGCGACTAGCGGCTCCTACGAGCAGTACTTC
CASSTATSGSYEQYF
>TRBJ1-2|TRBV19|-|TRBD1
TGTGCCAGTAGTATAGAGGGACAGGGCCCCCATGGCTACACCTTC
CASSIEGQGPHGYTF
>TRBJ1-2|TRBV5-6|-|-
TGTGCCAGCAGCTTGGGGCCGGCAGGCGTGGGTTTGCGTAATGGCTACACCTTC
CASSLGPAGVGLRNGYTF
>TRBJ2-7|TRBV20-1|-|-
TGCAGTGCTAGTTTTGGTGGAACCTACGAGCAGTACTTC
CSASFGGTYEQYF
>TRBJ2-7|TRBV7-9|-|-
TGTGCCAGCAGTACCGCCGGGGGCCACGAGCAGTACTTC
CASSTAGGHEQYF
>TRBJ2-7|TRBV5-1|once|TRBD2
TGCGCCAGCAGCTTGGCGGTTATTAGCGGGAGTCCCTACGAGCAGTACTTC
CASSLAVISGSPYEQYF
>TRBJ1-2|TRBV7-2|-|-
TGTGCCAGCAGCTTACCGGTGTGGGGCGATGGCTACACCTTC
CASSLPVWGDGYTF
>TRBJ2-3|TRBV24-1|-|TRBD2
TGTGCCACGGGGGGGGAGTCGGGCACAGATACGCAGTATTTT
CATGGESGTDTQYF
>TRBJ2-7|TRBV28|once|-
TGTGCCAGCAGTTTTTTGGGGAGCGTCGACGAGCAGTACTTC
CASSFLGSVDEQYF
>TRBJ1-3|TRBV18|-|TRBD1
TGTGCCAGCTCACCGACCGGGACAGCCGGAAACACCATATATTTT
CASSPTGTAGNTIYF
>TRBJ1-5|TRBV19|-|TRBD1
TGTGCCAGTAGTACCCACCAACCGGGACAGGGGGCGCGTCGGGGGAATCAGCCCCAGCATTTT
CASSTHQPGQGARRGNQPQHF
>TRBJ2-7|TRBV6-5|-|-
TGTGCCAGCAGTTGGCATAGGTTGGATGATTACGAGCAGTACTTC
CASSWHRLDDYEQYF
>TRBJ2-1|TRBV15|-|-
TGTGCCACCAGCATGGCCCTGACAGGGCCGGGGGACAATGAGCAGTTCTTC
CATSMALTGPGDNEQFF
>TRBJ2-7|TRBV4-2|once|-
TGTGCCAGCAGCCAAGATAACTCCTACGAGCAGTACTTC
CASSQDNSYEQYF
>TRBJ1-2|TRBV3-1/TRBV3-2|once|-
TGTGCCAGCAGCCAAGAATGGTCGGTCTCGGGCTATGGCTACACCTTC
CASSQEWSVSGYGYTF
>TRBJ1-2|TRBV11-2|-|-
TGTGCCAGCAGCAGAATTTGGACCAAGGCTAACTATGGCTACACCTTC
CASSRIWTKANYGYTF
>TRBJ2-2|TRBV27|-|TRBD2
TGTGCCAGCAGAGGGACTAGCGGGAGAACCGGGGAGCTGTTTTTT
CASRGTSGRTGELFF
>TRBJ1-2|TRBV15|once|-
TGTGCCACCAGCGCCATCGACGGAATTAACTATGGCTACACCTTC
CATSAIDGINYGYTF
>TRBJ2-3|TRBV21-1|-|-
TGTGCCAGCAGCAAAAGGGTAGGGGCTAAGAAACTAGCGGCGAACTCTAGCACAGATACGCAGTATTTT
CASSKRVGAKKLAANSSTDTQYF
>TRBJ2-1|TRBV27|-|TRBD2
TGTGCCAGCAGTTTAGTGGGCGGGAGGACCTACAATGAGCAGTTCTTC
CASSLVGGRTYNEQFF
>TRBJ2-5|TRBV7-2|-|-
TGTGCCAGCAGCTTTCAGGCGGCGGAGACCCAGTACTTC
CASSFQAAETQYF
>TRBJ2-3|TRBV7-8|-|-
TGTGCCAGCAGCTTAGGCAGGGGCCAGAGGTCAGATACGCAGTATTTT
CASSLGRGQRSDTQYF
>TRBJ1-1|TRBV19|-|TRBD1
TGTGCCAGTAGTATCCGACAGGGGGCGAGAGCTTTCTTT
CASSIRQGARAFF
>TRBJ2-7|TRBV20-1|-|-
TGCAGTGCTTCCCTCCGCTACGAGCAGTACTTC
CSASLRYEQYF
>TRBJ1-5|TRBV28|few|-
TGTGCCAGCAGTTTGGGGGGGGCTCATCAGCCCCAGCATTTT
CASSLGGAHQPQHF
>TRBJ2-7|TRBV5-1|few|TRBD2
TGCGCCAGCAGCTTGCAGGCCTCACTAGCGGGAATGGGCGAGCAGTACTTC
CASSLQASLAGMGEQYF
>TRBJ2-7|TRBV5-1|-|-
TGCGCCAGCAGCCCTGGACAGGGGCGGGCTAGCGGGAGTTTCTACGAGCAGTACTTC
CASSPGQGRASGSFYEQYF
>TRBJ2-3|TRBV5-4|-|TRBD2
TGTGCCAGCAGCCGTAGCGGGGCCGAGAGAGATACGCAGTATTTT
CASSRSGAERDTQYF
>TRBJ1-5|TRBV29-1|few|-
TGCAGCGGCCCGGGGGAGGGTCAGCCCCAGCATTTT
CSGPGEGQPQHF
>TRBJ1-1|TRBV5-1|-|-
TGCGCCAGCAGCTTGGGCAGGGAGACTGAAGCTTTCTTT
CASSLGRETEAFF
>TRBJ1-2|TRBV29-1|-|TRBD1
TGCAGCGTTGAGGGACAGGGAACAAACTATGGCTACACCTTC
CSVEGQGTNYGYTF
>TRBJ1-1|TRBV6-5|-|-
TGTGCCAGCAGGATACAGGTTAACACTGAAGCTTTCTTT
CASRIQVNTEAFF
>TRBJ2-3|TRBV6-1|-|TRBD2
TGTGCCAGCAGTGAAGCCCGCGGACTAGCGGGAGGGCCCAGGACAGATACGCAGTATTTT
CASSEARGLAGGPRTDTQYF
>TRBJ2-1|TRBV5-5|-|-
TGTGCCAGCAGCTTTAGGGGGGGGCTTGGGGACCCCTACAATGAGCAGTTCTTC
CASSFRGGLGDPYNEQFF
>TRBJ2-5|TRBV3-1/TRBV3-2|-|-
TGTGCCAGCAGCCCCCTTCGGCAGGGGGGGACCCAGTACTTC
CASSPLRQGGTQYF
>TRBJ2-1|TRBV14|once|TRBD2
TGTGCCAGCAGCCCAACCCTAGCGGGAGGGGGGCGCGATGAGCAGTTCTTC
CASSPTLAGGGRDEQFF
>TRBJ2-7|TRBV5-1|-|-
TGCGCCAGCAGCCTTGGCACTAATTACGAGCAGTACTTC
CASSLGTNYEQYF
>TRBJ2-1|TRBV6-4|-|-
TGTGCCAGCAGTGAAGGCGGAGGCCCCCTCATAAATGAGCAGTTCTTC
CASSEGGGPLINEQFF
>TRBJ2-1|TRBV6-5|-|-
TGTGCCAGCAGTTACTTCATGACCGCGACAGAGCAGTTCTTC
CASSYFMTATEQFF
>TRBJ2-7|TRBV2|-|-
TGTGCCAGCCTCCCTCTGGGGGCAGAGCAGTACTTC
CASLPLGAEQYF
>TRBJ2-7|TRBV4-1|-|-
TGCGCCAGCAGCCAAGATTGGGGCACTACCTACGAGCAGTACTTC
CASSQDWGTTYEQYF
>TRBJ2-3|TRBV10-2|-|TRBD2
TGCGCCAGCAGTGAGTCGAAGCTAGCGGCAACAGATACGCAGTATTTT
CASSESKLAATDTQYF